Sequencing of this TCR beta chain was carried out in a study of T cells in Graves' hyperthyroidism and ophthalmopathy. Ten or more counts support this clonotype. Its antigen remains unknown. RNA transcripts yielded amplified TCR beta CDR3 regions. RT-PCR in the first round (using the HTBI primer set) targeted the TCR CDR3. One entry per CDR3 protein, called by TCRdb with MiXCR from the multiplex PCR reads. Among roughly 300,000 distinct CDR3 sequences, over 11% were seen once, and the ten largest hold just under 25%. PBMCs were collected from a 10 ml volume of fresh peripheral blood. Trimming cost V 7 bases and J 9 bases, with 13 bases left between them. Germline V gives CDR1 MDHEN, CDR2 SYDVKM. The CDR3 contains 13 residues. Overall study findings and caveats: Ophthalmopathy was distinguished from stable hyperthyroidism by 13 V-J signatures. Most clonotypes expanded in thyroid above 0.001 were likewise present in blood.

Sequenced sample: blood. The source of this sequence is a woman in her twenties or thirties with Graves' hyperthyroidism. The J gene is TRBJ1-6, the V gene TRBV28; D unresolved. This CDR3 reads CASNLLGVSPLHF. The CDR3 DNA sequence: TGTGCCAGCAATCTGCTTGGGGTTTCACCCCTCCACTTT.